This T cell receptor (beta chain) was documented in a study of blood T cell repertoires in COVID-19. Study-wide background: The origin of the acute and convalescent COVID-19 samples was the United States, Italy and Spain. Nucleic acid was either cDNA or gDNA, and it came from T cells, B-cell-depleted T cells, or PBMCs.

V gave up 6 bases and J gave up 5 bases; unmatched junction bases: 5. Per the germline V gene, CDR1 is MNHEY and CDR2 is SVGAGI. The CDR3 spans 14 residues. As processed by the authors: For nucleated cells, counts were estimated from reference gene primer amplification. Profiling relied on immunoSEQ multiplex PCR, and the TCRdb table lists in-frame clones only, not all of them. V and J calls and clone size are those listed in that table; D and trimming were worked out from the DNA. This repertoire shows about 96,000 clones, approximately 84% found once; its top ten account for around a sixth. The chain couples TRBV6-5 to TRBJ2-4; 9 bases match TRBD1. The clonotype originates from a woman aged 60-75 years with acute or convalescent COVID-19. Sequences were obtained from peripheral blood. The CDR3 nucleotides are TGTGCCAGCAGCTACAGGGGGCCGGAAAACATTCAGTACTTC. It yields the protein CASSYRGPENIQYF.